The following is a T cell receptor beta chain sequence with its context. This clone was seen a single time. Its antigen specificity is not known. Nothing much larger sits one base from this clone, and base qualities are not available. The sample belongs to a study of T cells in tuberculosis (dated 2018 in TCRdb). For the wider study: The study combined CD1B tetramers and high-throughput TCR immunosequencing to characterize T cells specific for the mycobacterial lipid antigen glucose monomycolate (GMM). With 9 to 11 people per group, a South African clinical cohort compared IGRA-negative adolescents, IGRA-positive adolescents with latent tuberculosis, and adults with active tuberculosis. The full study reports these points: A classifier using the diverse GMM-specific repertoire reached approximately 89% accuracy (AUROC under 0.95), compared with 60% to 70% accuracy using GEM motif frequencies. Active tuberculosis TCR-alpha repertoires showed smaller mean NN-distances to GMM-specific TCRs than IGRA-negative controls, suggesting clonal expansion of these TCRs. The smaller NN-distances were partly driven by shorter CDR3-alpha lengths in active tuberculosis patients, and the difference for TCR-beta did not reach statistical significance. Clinical samples were chosen by availability of cryopreserved specimens, and active tuberculosis cases were adults while controls were adolescents.

The CDR3 has 14 amino acids, counting the end cysteine and phenylalanine. Here the CDR3 DNA is all that survives: 42 bases in frame from base 1. CDR1 and CDR2 are read off the germline V gene (reference sequence) as LNHNV and YYDKDF. The junction carries 14 bases between V and J, which are trimmed by 7 bases and 4 bases respectively. The immunoSEQ multiplex PCR assay was used to generate TCR libraries, with TCR-beta and/or TCR-alpha/delta assays applied to each sample. The amplified TCR libraries were sequenced on the Illumina high-throughput platform. From the authors' description of their analysis: Clustering and dimensionality reduction relied on pairwise TCRdist distances among GMM-specific receptors from T cells that were either sorted ex vivo or expanded in vitro. Each clinical repertoire was assigned a mean NN-distance score, defined as the average TCRdist to the nearest 10% of tetramer-positive reference sequences. GEM TCR motif frequency was computed as the fraction of unique TCRs matching known GEM sequences by V/J usage and CDR3 length. Linear discriminant analysis with leave-one-out cross-validation, implemented in scikit-learn, was used to classify active tuberculosis. The source is immuneACCESS, and TCRdb retained only in-frame sequences with V and J called. Part of the clones is not carried over; for the studies checked, unresolved V genes explain less than half of this, and the remainder is unexplained. V and J calls and clone size are given by that table; D and trimming were obtained from the DNA. This sample is represented by 30,000 to 35,000 clones; approximately 90% of them were singletons. In total, the top ten clones hold 2.2% of the sample.

At study entry, adolescents were screened for latent tuberculosis infection using a tuberculin skin test and the QuantiFERON-TB GOLD In-Tube IGRA. Immunosequencing was performed on unsorted cryopreserved PBMC and covered some 100,000 T cells per clinical donor on average. Eleven high schools in the Worcester region of the Western Cape, South Africa, served as enrollment sites for adolescents aged 12 to 18 years. About 10 M. tuberculosis-infected adolescents and approximately ten uninfected adolescents were selected, with the two groups matched for age and sex. For the adolescents, PBMC were isolated by density centrifugation from freshly drawn heparinized blood and then cryopreserved.

This chain is built from TRBV15 and TRBJ1-5; possibly the D gene is TRBD1, per 6 matching bases. The sequence was collected from a donor aged 10 to 29 with latent tuberculosis or without tuberculosis infection. The sequenced sample consisted of PBMCs. The DNA reads TGTGCCACCACCCAGCGGGGGGCGAATCAGCCCCAGCATTTT. This codes for CATTQRGANQPQHF. Here the CDR3 is joined to the reference TRBV15 and TRBJ1-5 genes, and the full variable domain is: DAMVIQNPRYQVTQFGKPVTLSCSQTLNHNVMYWYQQKSSQAPKLLFHYYDKDFNNEADTPDNFQSRRPNTSFCFLDIRSPGLGDTAMYLCATTQRGANQPQHFGDGTRLSIL.